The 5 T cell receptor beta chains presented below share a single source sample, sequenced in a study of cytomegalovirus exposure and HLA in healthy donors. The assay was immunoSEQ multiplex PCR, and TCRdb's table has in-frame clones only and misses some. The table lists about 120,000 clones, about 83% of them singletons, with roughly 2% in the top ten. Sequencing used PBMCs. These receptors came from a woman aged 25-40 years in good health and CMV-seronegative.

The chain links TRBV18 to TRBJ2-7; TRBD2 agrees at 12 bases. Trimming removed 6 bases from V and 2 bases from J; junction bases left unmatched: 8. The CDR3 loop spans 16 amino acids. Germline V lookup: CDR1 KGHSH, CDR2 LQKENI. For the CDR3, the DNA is TGTGCCAGCTCCCCGACTAGCGGGGGTTCTCCCTACGAGCAGTACTTC. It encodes CASSPTSGGSPYEQYF.

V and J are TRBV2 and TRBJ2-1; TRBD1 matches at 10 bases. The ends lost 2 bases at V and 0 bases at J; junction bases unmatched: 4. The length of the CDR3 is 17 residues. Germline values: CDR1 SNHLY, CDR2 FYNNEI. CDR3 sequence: CASSEPRTGGSYNEQFF. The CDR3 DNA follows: TGTGCCAGCAGTGAACCCCGGACAGGGGGCTCCTACAATGAGCAGTTCTTC. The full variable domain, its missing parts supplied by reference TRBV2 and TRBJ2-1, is EPEVTQTPSHQVTQMGQEVILRCVPISNHLYFYWYRQILGQKVEFLVSFYNNEISEKSEIFDDQFSVERPDGSNFTLKIRSTKLEDSAMYFCASSEPRTGGSYNEQFFGPGTRLTVL.

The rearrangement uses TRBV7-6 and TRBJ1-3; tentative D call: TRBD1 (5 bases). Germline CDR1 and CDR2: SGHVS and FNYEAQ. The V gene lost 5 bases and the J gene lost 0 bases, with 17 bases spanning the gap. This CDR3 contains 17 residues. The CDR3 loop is CASSGGGGGSSGNTIYF. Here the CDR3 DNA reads TGTGCCAGCAGCGGGGGGGGAGGAGGAAGCTCTGGAAACACCATATATTTT.

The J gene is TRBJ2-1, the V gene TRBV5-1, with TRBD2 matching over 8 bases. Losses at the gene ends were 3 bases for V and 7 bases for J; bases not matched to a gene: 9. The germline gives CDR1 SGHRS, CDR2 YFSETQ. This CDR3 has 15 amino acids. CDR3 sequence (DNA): TGCGCCAGCAGCTCCGGGGGGGCCAACCGAAATGAGCAGTTCTTC. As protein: CASSSGGANRNEQFF.

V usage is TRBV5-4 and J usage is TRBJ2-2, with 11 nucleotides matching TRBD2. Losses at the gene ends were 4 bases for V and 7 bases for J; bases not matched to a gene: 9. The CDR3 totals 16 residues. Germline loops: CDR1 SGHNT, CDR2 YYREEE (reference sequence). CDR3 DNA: TGTGCCAGCAGCCCTTTAGCGGGGGGGCAGAACGGGGAGCTGTTTTTT. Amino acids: CASSPLAGGQNGELFF.